Shown below are 14 T cell receptor beta chains from a single sample sequenced in a study of cytomegalovirus exposure and HLA in healthy donors. PCR primers comprised 60 Vbeta and 13 Jbeta primers. Here immunoSEQ multiplex PCR was the method, and the copy in TCRdb shows in-frame clones only, minus some. The table records about 150,000 clones, approximately 82% of them present only once. Sequenced sample: PBMCs. The receptors shown here come from a man younger than 35 in good health and CMV-seropositive.

The chain recombines TRBV5-1 with TRBJ1-2; 8 positions agree with TRBD1. V lost 0 bases and J lost 1; bases outside the gene matches: 2. This CDR3 region has 15 residues. Germline loops: CDR1 SGHRS, CDR2 YFSETQ. CDR3 loop: CASSLGQGSNYGYTF. The CDR3 region has the DNA TGCGCCAGCAGCTTGGGACAGGGGAGTAACTATGGCTACACCTTC.

The gene calls are TRBV9 and TRBJ2-3; maybe TRBD1 (6 bases). The CDR3 contains 18 residues. V was shortened by 4 bases and J by 3 bases, with 24 bases between the two germline ends. In germline, CDR1 is SGDLS, CDR2 YYNGEE. CDR3 nucleotides: TGTGCCAGCAGCCTCCGAGGCATTCTAAGGGGGTTAACAGATACGCAGTATTTT. Its translation: CASSLRGILRGLTDTQYF.

The chain is built from TRBV28 and TRBJ2-7; D unresolved. The CDR3 extends over 11 amino acids. Between the trimmed V and J ends, which lost 6 bases and 5 bases, there was a span of 8 bases. The germline CDR1 and CDR2 sequences are MDHEN and SYDVKM. The CDR3 loop reads CASRDQDEQYF. CDR3 bases: TGTGCCAGCAGAGACCAGGACGAGCAGTACTTC.

The chain links TRBV9 to TRBJ2-1; TRBD1 is a possible D gene (7 bases). CDR1 and CDR2 from the germline V gene are SGDLS and YYNGEE. The V end lost 3 bases, the J end lost 0 bases, and 10 bases lay between the germline ends. The CDR3 covers 15 residues. CDR3 protein: CASSAGGSSYNEQFF. The CDR3 region has the DNA TGTGCCAGCAGCGCAGGGGGGAGCTCCTACAATGAGCAGTTCTTC.

The V call is TRBV6-5, the J call TRBJ2-7; D gene unclear. The V end was cut by 6 bases, the J end by 3 bases, with 12 bases between. This CDR3 is 13 amino acids long. Germline assignment: CDR1 MNHEY and CDR2 SVGAGI. The CDR3 loop reads CASSFSGFYEQYF. The CDR3 nucleotides read TGTGCCAGCAGCTTCTCAGGATTCTACGAGCAGTACTTC.

This clone has just a few counts. The chain couples TRBV29-1 to TRBJ2-1; possible D gene TRBD2, 5 bases. Germline V gives CDR1 SQVTM, CDR2 ANQGSEA. The V end was cut by 2 bases, the J end by 6 bases, with 8 bases between. The CDR3 extends over 12 amino acids. The CDR3 DNA sequence: TGCAGCGTTGAACGGGGTGTCAATGAGCAGTTCTTC. As protein: CSVERGVNEQFF.

V gene TRBV27 combines with J gene TRBJ2-7; TRBD1 matches at 7 bases. Germline lookup yields CDR1 MNHEY and CDR2 SMNVEV (reference sequence). The CDR3 has 13 amino acids. V shed 6 bases, J shed 3 bases, and the junction held 5 bases outside the gene matches. CDR3 sequence (DNA): TGTGCCAGCAGGTCGACAGGGCGCTACGAGCAGTACTTC. It specifies CASRSTGRYEQYF.

The chain uses TRBV27 and TRBJ2-3; D unresolved. The CDR3 spans 13 residues. Trimming removed 2 bases at V and 5 bases at J, with 8 bases between. The germline V gene encodes CDR1 MNHEY and CDR2 SMNVEV (reference sequence). Here the CDR3 DNA reads TGTGCCAGCAGTTTACTGTTTAGAGATACGCAGTATTTT. This sequence encodes CASSLLFRDTQYF.

The chain is built from TRBV27 and TRBJ2-7, with 10 bases identical to TRBD1. The CDR3 totals 14 residues. The V gene's germline CDR1 is MNHEY and CDR2 SMNVEV (reference sequence). V dropped 3 bases and J dropped 4; count of bases not matched to a gene: 3. In DNA, the CDR3 is TGTGCCAGCAGTTTTGGGACAGGGGAGTACGAGCAGTACTTC. This codes for CASSFGTGEYEQYF.

This chain connects TRBV2 to TRBJ2-5, with 8 bases matching TRBD2. The CDR3 has 12 residues. From germline, CDR1 is SNHLY and CDR2 FYNNEI. V dropped 8 bases and J dropped 1; count of bases not matched to a gene: 0. CDR3 nucleotide sequence: TGTGCCAGCGGGACTAGCCAAGAGACCCAGTACTTC. This encodes CASGTSQETQYF.

This clone has just one count. V usage is TRBV2 and J usage is TRBJ2-5, with D unresolved. The CDR3 covers 14 residues. Germline V gives CDR1 SNHLY, CDR2 FYNNEI. V lost 7 bases and J lost 2, with 14 bases in between. CDR3 in DNA: TGTGCCAGCATTATTTTCCGGGTACAAGAGACCCAGTACTTC. Its protein is CASIIFRVQETQYF.

The chain couples TRBV10-1 to TRBJ1-1; D is unresolved. This CDR3 region has 13 residues. Germline assignment: CDR1 WNHNN and CDR2 SYGVQD (reference sequence). Trimming removed 2 bases from V and 10 bases from J, with 14 bases in between. In DNA, the CDR3 is TGCGCCAGCAGTGAGCACGAAACCGAGGGAGCTTTCTTT. This codes for CASSEHETEGAFF.

The J gene is TRBJ1-5, the V gene TRBV12-5; 9 nucleotides align to TRBD1. The CDR3 length is 16 residues. Trimming at V came to 2 bases and at J to 3 bases, leaving 5 bases not matched to a gene. From germline, CDR1 is LGHNT and CDR2 FRNRAP. The CDR3 spells CASGLPGQGTNQPQHF. CDR3 bases: TGTGCTAGTGGTTTGCCCGGACAGGGGACCAATCAGCCCCAGCATTTT.

This chain links TRBV9 with TRBJ1-1; D unresolved. V shed 0 bases and J shed 0 bases, with 6 bases lying between them. The CDR3 extends over 14 amino acids. The germline gives CDR1 SGDLS, CDR2 YYNGEE. The CDR3 sequence: CASSVGTMNTEAFF. The DNA for the CDR3 is TGTGCCAGCAGCGTAGGGACTATGAACACTGAAGCTTTCTTT.